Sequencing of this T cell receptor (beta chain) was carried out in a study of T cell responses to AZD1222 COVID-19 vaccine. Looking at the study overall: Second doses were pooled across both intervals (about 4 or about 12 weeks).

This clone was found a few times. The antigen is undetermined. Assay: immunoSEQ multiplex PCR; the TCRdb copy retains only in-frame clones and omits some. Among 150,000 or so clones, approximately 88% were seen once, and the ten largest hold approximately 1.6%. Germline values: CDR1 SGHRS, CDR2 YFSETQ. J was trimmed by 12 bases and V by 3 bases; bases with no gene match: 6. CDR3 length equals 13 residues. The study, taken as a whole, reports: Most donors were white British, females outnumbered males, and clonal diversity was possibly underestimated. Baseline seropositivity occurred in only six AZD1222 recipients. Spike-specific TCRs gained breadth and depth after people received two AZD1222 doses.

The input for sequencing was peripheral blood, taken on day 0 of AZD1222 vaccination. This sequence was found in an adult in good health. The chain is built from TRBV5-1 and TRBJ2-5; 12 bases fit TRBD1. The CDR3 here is CASSWGTGGDKYF. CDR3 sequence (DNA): TGCGCCAGCAGCTGGGGGACAGGGGGCGACAAGTACTTC. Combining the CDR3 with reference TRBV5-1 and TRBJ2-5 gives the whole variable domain KAGVTQTPRYLIKTRGQQVTLSCSPISGHRSVSWYQQTPGQGLQFLFEYFSETQRNKGNFPGRFSGRQFSNSRSEMNVSTLELGDSALYLCASSWGTGGDKYFGPGTRLLVL.